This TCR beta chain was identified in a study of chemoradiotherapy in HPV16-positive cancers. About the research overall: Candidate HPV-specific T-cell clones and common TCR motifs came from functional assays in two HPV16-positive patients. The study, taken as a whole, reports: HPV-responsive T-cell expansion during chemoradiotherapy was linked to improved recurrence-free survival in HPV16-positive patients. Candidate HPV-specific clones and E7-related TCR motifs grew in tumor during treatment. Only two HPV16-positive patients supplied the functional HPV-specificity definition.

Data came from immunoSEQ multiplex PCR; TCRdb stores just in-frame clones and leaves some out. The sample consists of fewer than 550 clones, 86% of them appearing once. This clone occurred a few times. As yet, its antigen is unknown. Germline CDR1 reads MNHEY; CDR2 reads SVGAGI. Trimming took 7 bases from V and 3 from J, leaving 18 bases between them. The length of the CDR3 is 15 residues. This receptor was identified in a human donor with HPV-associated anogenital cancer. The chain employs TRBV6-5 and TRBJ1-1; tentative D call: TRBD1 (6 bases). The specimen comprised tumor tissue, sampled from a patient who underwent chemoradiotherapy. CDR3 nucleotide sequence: TGTGCCAGCACTCTAAAAGGGGGGCATGACACTGAAGCTTTCTTT. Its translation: CASTLKGGHDTEAFF.